The clone carrying this T cell receptor beta chain was counted at least ten times. Its antigen is undetermined. J gave up 2 bases and V 6 bases, and 8 bases lay outside the gene matches. The CDR3 consists of 15 residues. The germline V gene has CDR1 MNHNY and CDR2 SVGAGI (reference sequence). The sample is drawn from a study of T cells in Graves' hyperthyroidism and ophthalmopathy. What was amplified from RNA transcripts were TCR beta CDR3 regions. Researchers ran a first-round RT-PCR on the TCR CDR3 using the HTBI primer set. TCRdb processed the multiplex PCR reads anew with MiXCR; each CDR3 protein has one entry. This sample carries 600,000 to 700,000 distinct CDR3 sequences, 45% of them seen once, and the ten largest clones take more than 7%. Uncontrolled infection, other autoimmune disease, pregnancy or lactation excluded patients. For the diagnoses, clinical symptoms, serum thyroxine and TRAb, thyroid ultrasound and orbital computed tomography were used.

Notes on the study in general: Most clonotypes expanded in the thyroid (above 0.001) were also present in blood. Patients with ophthalmopathy were separated from those with stable hyperthyroidism by a 13 V-J model.

The rearrangement links TRBV6-6 to TRBJ2-5; 8 bases are shared with TRBD1. The source is an adult man with Graves' disease, either hyperthyroidism or ophthalmopathy (not recorded which). Specimen: peripheral blood or thyroid tissue (not recorded which). In nucleotides, the CDR3 is TGTGCCAGCAGCTACACAGGGACAGGACAAGAGACCCAGTACTTC. This codes for CASSYTGTGQETQYF.